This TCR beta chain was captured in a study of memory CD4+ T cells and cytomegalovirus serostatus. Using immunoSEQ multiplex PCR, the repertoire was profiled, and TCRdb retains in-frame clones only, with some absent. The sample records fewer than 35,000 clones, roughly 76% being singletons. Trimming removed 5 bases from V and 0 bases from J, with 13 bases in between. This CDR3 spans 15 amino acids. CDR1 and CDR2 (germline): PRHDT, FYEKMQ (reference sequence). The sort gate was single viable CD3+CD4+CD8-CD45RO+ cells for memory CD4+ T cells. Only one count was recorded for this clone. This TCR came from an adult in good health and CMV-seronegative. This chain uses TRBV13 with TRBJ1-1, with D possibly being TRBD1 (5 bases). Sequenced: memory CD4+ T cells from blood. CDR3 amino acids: CASSTREGLNTEAFF. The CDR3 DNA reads TGTGCCAGCAGCACCCGGGAGGGGTTGAACACTGAAGCTTTCTTT.